The clone carrying this T cell receptor (beta chain) has only a few counts. Its target is not known. This CDR3 has 14 amino acids. Per the germline V gene, CDR1 is LNHDA and CDR2 is SQIVND (reference sequence). With V trimmed by 9 bases and J by 0 bases, 5 bases remained unmatched. Ophthalmopathy patients showed a Clinical Activity Score of at least 3, NOSPECS grade of at least 4 and duration under 3 months. The study left out patients who had uncontrolled infection, other autoimmune disease, pregnancy or lactation. The diagnoses drew upon clinical symptoms, serum thyroxine and TRAb, thyroid ultrasound and orbital computed tomography. Researchers took RNA transcripts and amplified the TCR beta CDR3 regions from them. The HTBI set primed first-round TCR CDR3 RT-PCR. TCRdb reanalysed the multiplex PCR reads using MiXCR and keeps one entry per CDR3 protein. In the table there are 550,000 to 600,000 distinct CDR3 sequences, approximately 15% of which are singletons.

This sample stems from a study of T cells in Graves' hyperthyroidism and ophthalmopathy. General study points: Among clonotypes expanded in thyroid above 0.001, most were also found in blood.

This clonotype was sampled from a young woman with Graves' ophthalmopathy. The chain has TRBV19 and TRBJ1-1; TRBD1 matches at 9 bases. The sample taken for sequencing was blood. CDR3 in amino acids: CASQQGAMNTEAFF. The CDR3 nucleotides are TGTGCCAGCCAACAGGGGGCGATGAACACTGAAGCTTTCTTT.